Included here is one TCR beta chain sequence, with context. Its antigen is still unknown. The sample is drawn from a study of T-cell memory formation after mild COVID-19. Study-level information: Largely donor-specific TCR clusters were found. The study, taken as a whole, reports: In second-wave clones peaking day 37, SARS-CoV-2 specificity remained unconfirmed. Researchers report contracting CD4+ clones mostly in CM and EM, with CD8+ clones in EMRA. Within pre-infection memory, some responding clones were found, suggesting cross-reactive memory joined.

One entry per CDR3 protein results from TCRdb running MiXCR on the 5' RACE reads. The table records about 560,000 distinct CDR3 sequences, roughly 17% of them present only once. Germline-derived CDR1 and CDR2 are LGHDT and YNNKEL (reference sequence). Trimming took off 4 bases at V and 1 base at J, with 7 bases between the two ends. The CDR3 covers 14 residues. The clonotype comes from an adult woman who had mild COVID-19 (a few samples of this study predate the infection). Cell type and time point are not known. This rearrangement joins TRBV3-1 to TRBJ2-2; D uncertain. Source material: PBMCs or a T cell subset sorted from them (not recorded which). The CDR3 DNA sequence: TGTGCCAGCAGCCCGCGTGAGAACACCGGGGAGCTGTTTTTT. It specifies CASSPRENTGELFF.